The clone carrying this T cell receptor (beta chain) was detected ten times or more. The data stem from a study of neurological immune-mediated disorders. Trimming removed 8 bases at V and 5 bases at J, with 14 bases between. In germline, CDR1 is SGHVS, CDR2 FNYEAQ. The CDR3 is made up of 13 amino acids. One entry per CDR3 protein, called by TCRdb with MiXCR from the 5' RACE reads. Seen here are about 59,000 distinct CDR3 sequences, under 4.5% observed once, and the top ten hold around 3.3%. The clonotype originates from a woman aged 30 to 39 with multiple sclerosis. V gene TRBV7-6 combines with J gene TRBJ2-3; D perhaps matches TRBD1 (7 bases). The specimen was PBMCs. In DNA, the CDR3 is TGTGCCAGCCGCCAGGGGGGACAAGATACGCAGTATTTT. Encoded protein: CASRQGGQDTQYF.